This T cell receptor beta chain was documented in a study of T cell changes during pregnancy in multiple sclerosis. Profiled with immunoSEQ multiplex PCR; TCRdb holds only in-frame clones, not every one. The sample carries tens of thousands of clones, 93% recorded once. The CDR3 consists of 15 residues. V lost 0 bases and J 9 bases, leaving 16 bases between the germline ends. Germline CDR1 is SGHTS and CDR2 is YDEGEE. This clonotype was obtained from a female donor with multiple sclerosis, enrolled in a pregnancy study. The input for sequencing was peripheral blood, taken in the second trimester of pregnancy. The chain combines TRBV5-8 with TRBJ2-1; D unresolved. CDR3 loop: CASSLARNLGFEQFF. The DNA for the CDR3 is TGTGCCAGCAGCTTGGCCCGAAACTTGGGCTTTGAGCAGTTCTTC.